This paragraph covers one T cell receptor beta chain sequence. TCRdb's copy holds only in-frame clones and misses some; the assay was immunoSEQ multiplex PCR. The sample consists of 30,000 to 40,000 clones, around nine tenths of them appearing once. The data are from a study of T cell changes during pregnancy in multiple sclerosis. Germline CDR1 and CDR2: LNHDA and SQIVND (reference sequence). CDR3 length equals 13 residues. J gave up 4 bases and V 9 bases, and 4 bases lay outside the gene matches. The TCR comes from a female donor in good health, enrolled as a control in a pregnancy study. This rearrangement joins TRBV19 to TRBJ1-2; 11 bases line up with TRBD1. Sequences were derived from CD4+ T cells from peripheral blood mononuclear cells, sampled in the second trimester of pregnancy. CDR3: CASRDRGIYGYTF. CDR3 bases: TGTGCCAGCCGGGACAGGGGGATCTATGGCTACACCTTC.